Only one count was recorded for the clone carrying this T cell receptor (beta chain). No antigen is known for it. These data come from a study of vaccination effects on CD4 cells after COVID-19. Whole-study context: BNT162b2 vaccine or mRNA-1273 vaccine was given to participants in two doses.

The germline V gene encodes CDR1 MNHEY and CDR2 SVGAGI. J was trimmed by 5 bases and V by 6 bases; bases with no gene match: 6. The CDR3 sequence is 14 residues long. Regarding the study as a whole: Pronounced clonal contraction occurred in clones induced by infection and by vaccine late after vaccination.

Using viral peptide pools, the ViraFEST assay grew out antigen-specific CD4+ T cells prior to sequencing. Cells that had been cultured for roughly ten days were the source of isolated CD4+ T cells. Prior SARS-CoV-2 infection was absent in the vaccine recipients, as shown by negative nucleocapsid antibodies. Produced via immunoSEQ multiplex PCR; TCRdb's table is partial and in-frame only. This table holds more than 35,000 clones, about three fifths found once. This clonotype was sampled from a human donor who received a COVID-19 vaccine. This chain joins TRBV6-5 and TRBJ1-2, with TRBD1 identical over 10 bases. The sample consisted of CD4+ T cells from PBMCs cultured with HCoV-OC43 spike peptides, taken before COVID-19 vaccination. Subset noted: HCoV-OC43 spike overlapping peptide pool stimulation. This chain's CDR3 is CASRTGTGVYGYTF. The CDR3 DNA follows: TGTGCCAGCAGGACCGGGACAGGGGTATATGGCTACACCTTC.